These 28 T cell receptor beta chains were sequenced from one sample in a study of OX40 agonist ivuxolimab in advanced cancers. Profiled with immunoSEQ multiplex PCR; TCRdb holds only in-frame clones, not every one. The table lists approximately 60,000 clones, less than 95% of them singletons, with roughly 5.1% in the top ten. Material: CD4+ or CD8+ T cells sorted from blood, obtained in a trial of the OX40 agonist ivuxolimab. The receptors come from an adult with an advanced solid tumor such as melanoma, head and neck, liver or kidney cancer.

The chain is built from TRBV11-3 and TRBJ2-7, with unresolved D. The ends were cut back, 3 bases at V and 7 bases at J, with 10 bases in the middle. Germline lookup yields CDR1 SGHNT and CDR2 YENEEA. This CDR3 has 12 amino acids. The CDR3 protein is CASSFEGGEQYF. The CDR3 DNA is TGTGCCAGCAGCTTCGAAGGTGGGGAGCAGTACTTC.

This chain links TRBV19 with TRBJ1-2, with D possibly being TRBD1 (6 bases). The CDR3 spans 15 residues. In germline, CDR1 is LNHDA, CDR2 SQIVND (reference sequence). The V and J ends lost 3 bases and 6 bases respectively, with 17 bases between them. The CDR3 coding sequence is TGTGCCAGTAGTATGCGAAGCAGGGGAGTCGATGGCTACACCTTC. Translation: CASSMRSRGVDGYTF.

This clone occurred once. The genes are TRBV30 and TRBJ1-2; D uncertain. With 2 bases removed from V and 4 bases from J, the gap between germline ends came to 14 bases. CDR1 is GTSNPN, CDR2 SVGIG, per germline (reference sequence). This CDR3 comprises 14 residues. CDR3: CAWSFRRHLYGYTF. In DNA form, the CDR3 reads TGTGCCTGGAGTTTCCGCCGACACCTCTATGGCTACACCTTC.

V and J are TRBV15 and TRBJ2-3; unclear D gene. Trimming left V 0 bases short and J 2 bases short, with 9 bases between. Per the germline V gene, CDR1 is LNHNV and CDR2 is YYDKDF (reference sequence). The CDR3 runs to 15 residues. CDR3 bases: TGTGCCACCAGCAGAGACCGGGCATACACAGATACGCAGTATTTT. This translates into CATSRDRAYTDTQYF.

The rearrangement links TRBV5-5 to TRBJ1-2, with no clear D. Trimming stripped 3 bases from V and 7 bases from J, with 13 bases between. Germline CDR1 SGHKS, CDR2 YYEKEE (reference sequence). CDR3 length: 13 residues. The CDR3 DNA sequence: TGTGCCAGCAGCTCGGACCTTGTAGGTGGCTACACCTTC. It translates to CASSSDLVGGYTF.

The V call is TRBV29-1, the J call TRBJ1-2, with TRBD1 matching 8 bases. The germline CDR1 and CDR2 sequences are SQVTM and ANQGSEA. The V and J ends lost 4 bases and 4 bases, in that order; junction bases with no gene match: 8. This CDR3 is built from 14 residues. The CDR3 spells CSVVSQGGSYGYTF. CDR3 DNA sequence: TGCAGCGTTGTGTCACAGGGGGGGAGCTATGGCTACACCTTC.

The V gene is TRBV6-1, the J gene TRBJ2-5, with D perhaps TRBD1 (5 bases). Germline V gives CDR1 MNHNS, CDR2 SASEGT. The CDR3 spans 14 residues. Trimming shortened V by 4 bases and J by 4 bases, and 13 bases separated the two germline ends. CDR3 nucleotide sequence: TGTGCCAGCAGTGGCCAGGGTTCCTCAGAGACCCAGTACTTC. It encodes CASSGQGSSETQYF.

In DNA, the CDR3 is TGTGCCAGCAGCTCAAACCAGGGAAAAGCCTACAATGAGCAGTTCTTC. Its translation is CASSSNQGKAYNEQFF. The rearrangement joins TRBV11-3 to TRBJ2-1; a possible D gene is TRBD1 (5 bases). The CDR3 sequence is 16 residues long. Germline values: CDR1 SGHNT, CDR2 YENEEA. V was trimmed by 4 bases and J by 2 bases, leaving 15 bases between them.

The V gene is TRBV2, the J gene TRBJ1-5; D is undetermined. Trimming took off 6 bases at V and 6 bases at J, with 15 bases between the two ends. There are 14 residues in the CDR3. In germline, CDR1 is SNHLY, CDR2 FYNNEI. In nucleotides, the CDR3 is TGTGCCAGCAGCGGAGGTGTAGGTAGTCAGCCCCAGCATTTT. Its protein is CASSGGVGSQPQHF.

On this clone: The junction shows a germline mismatch at one end, possibly a read error. The rearrangement joins TRBV7-7 to TRBJ2-3; 8 bases agree with TRBD2. CDR1 and CDR2 from the germline V gene are SSHAT and FNYEAQ (reference sequence). The CDR3 length is 17 residues. The CDR3 nucleotides are TGTGCTAGCAGCCTCGGGGTAGCGGGGTCTGGCACAGATACGCAGTATTTT. Amino acid sequence: CASSLGVAGSGTDTQYF.

The chain combines TRBV18 with TRBJ1-5; D unclear. The germline V gene encodes CDR1 KGHSH and CDR2 LQKENI. The ends were cut back, 3 bases at V and 4 bases at J, with 10 bases in the middle. The CDR3 contains 14 residues. The CDR3 loop reads CASSPDGGNQPQHF. DNA for the CDR3: TGTGCCAGCTCACCCGATGGAGGTAATCAGCCCCAGCATTTT.

The V gene is TRBV28, the J gene TRBJ1-1; unclear D gene. Germline lookup yields CDR1 MDHEN and CDR2 SYDVKM. The CDR3 loop spans 14 amino acids. Trimming removed 7 bases from V and 0 bases from J, with 12 bases in between. In DNA form, the CDR3 reads TGTGCCAGCAAGATAGGACGGATGAACACTGAAGCTTTCTTT. Its protein product is CASKIGRMNTEAFF.

The chain combines TRBV10-3 with TRBJ2-1; D gene unclear. The germline V gene encodes CDR1 ENHRY and CDR2 SYGVKD. The length of the CDR3 is 13 residues. V shed 6 bases and J shed 0 bases, with 6 bases lying between them. The CDR3 nucleotides read TGTGCCATCAGGGCCGACTCCTACAATGAGCAGTTCTTC. Translated: CAIRADSYNEQFF.

V usage is TRBV7-9 and J usage is TRBJ2-1; D is unresolved. This CDR3 is built from 17 residues. CDR1 is SEHNR, CDR2 FQNEAQ, per germline (reference sequence). The V gene lost 4 bases and the J gene lost 5 bases, with 21 bases spanning the gap. This CDR3 reads CASSSPRLDHIDNEQFF. Here the CDR3 DNA reads TGTGCCAGCAGCTCACCTCGACTCGACCATATTGACAATGAGCAGTTCTTC. Full variable domain (missing parts from reference TRBV7-9 and TRBJ2-1): DTGVSQNPRHKITKRGQNVTFRCDPISEHNRLYWYRQTLGQGPEFLTYFQNEAQLEKSRLLSDRFSAERPKGSFSTLEIQRTEQGDSAMYLCASSSPRLDHIDNEQFFGPGTRLTVL.

This chain uses TRBV2 with TRBJ1-1, with 7 bases matching TRBD1. J was trimmed by 1 base and V by 7 bases; bases with no gene match: 6. The CDR3 length is 14 residues. The germline CDR1 and CDR2 sequences are SNHLY and FYNNEI. This CDR3 reads CASTYRTGNTEAFF. CDR3 DNA: TGTGCCAGCACCTATCGGACAGGGAACACTGAAGCTTTCTTT.

The chain combines TRBV11-2 with TRBJ2-3; 9 bases agree with TRBD2. V trimming: 5 bases; J trimming: 8 bases; junction bases outside the gene matches: 14. The CDR3 spans 16 residues. Germline V gene lookup returns CDR1 SGHAT and CDR2 FQNNGV. The DNA for the CDR3 is TGTGCCAGCAGCGCCGGGACTAGCCTTCGGGGAGGTACGCAGTATTTT. Its protein product is CASSAGTSLRGGTQYF.

This clone was seen once. This chain connects TRBV6-5 to TRBJ1-1; the D is unclear. The germline V and J ends were trimmed by 5 bases and 5 bases, with 18 bases remaining between them. The germline gives CDR1 MNHEY, CDR2 SVGAGI. This CDR3 has 15 amino acids. CDR3 in amino acids: CASSSPRAAGTEAFF. CDR3 DNA sequence: TGTGCCAGCAGTAGCCCCCGGGCGGCGGGGACTGAAGCTTTCTTT.

This chain connects TRBV11-1 to TRBJ1-1; TRBD1 matches 8 bases. CDR1 is SGHAT, CDR2 FQDESV, per germline (reference sequence). J gave up 5 bases and V 6 bases, and 5 bases lay outside the gene matches. The CDR3 sequence is 13 residues long. This chain's CDR3 is CASRPTGGTEAFF. The DNA of the CDR3 is TGTGCCAGCAGGCCCACAGGGGGAACTGAAGCTTTCTTT.

The J gene is TRBJ2-7, the V gene TRBV12-5, with 10 bases aligning to TRBD1. The CDR3 has 17 residues. In germline, CDR1 is LGHNT, CDR2 FRNRAP. Germline trimming cut 1 base from V and 7 bases from J; bases unmatched to any gene: 13. CDR3 sequence (DNA): TGTGCTAGTGGTTTGGGGGTAGACAGGGGGCATTTGAAAGAGCAGTACTTC. It yields the protein CASGLGVDRGHLKEQYF.

The chain carries TRBV7-2 and TRBJ2-7; 7 nucleotides align to TRBD2. Trimming removed 5 bases from V and 5 bases from J; junction bases left unmatched: 18. The CDR3 covers 17 residues. CDR1 and CDR2 from the germline V gene are SGHTA and FQGNSA. The CDR3 nucleotides read TGTGCCAGCAGCCCCATCGGGTGGCGGGAGACCAGGAACGAGCAGTACTTC. Protein product: CASSPIGWRETRNEQYF.

This CDR3 reads CASSPSQYSNQPQHF. The CDR3 DNA follows: TGTGCCAGCTCACCATCACAGTATAGCAATCAGCCCCAGCATTTT. This rearrangement joins TRBV18 to TRBJ1-5; D unclear. The CDR3 is made up of 15 amino acids. Trimming cost V 2 bases and J 0 bases, with 8 bases left between them. CDR1 and CDR2 (germline): KGHSH, LQKENI.

V is TRBV6-1 and J is TRBJ1-1, with 11 bases that match TRBD1. The CDR3 has 16 residues. The trim removed 0 bases at V and 4 bases at J, leaving 4 bases unmatched. CDR1 is MNHNS and CDR2 is SASEGT in the germline V gene. CDR3 sequence: CASSEAWTGGRTEAFF. CDR3 DNA sequence: TGTGCCAGCAGTGAAGCTTGGACAGGGGGCCGCACTGAAGCTTTCTTT.

The chain combines TRBV11-2 with TRBJ2-3; no clear D. V lost 4 bases and J 5 bases, leaving 4 bases between the germline ends. CDR3 size: 11 residues. Germline assignment: CDR1 SGHAT and CDR2 FQNNGV. The CDR3 DNA is TGTGCCAGCAGCTATCGAGATACGCAGTATTTT. Its protein is CASSYRDTQYF.

This sequence joins TRBV5-6 and TRBJ1-1; D is perhaps TRBD1 (6 bases). The V and J ends lost 2 bases and 0 bases respectively, with 11 bases between them. Looked up from germline, CDR1 is SGHDT and CDR2 is YYEEEE. CDR3 size: 15 residues. CDR3 sequence: CASSFGTGMNTEAFF. CDR3 DNA sequence: TGTGCCAGCAGCTTTGGAACAGGGATGAACACTGAAGCTTTCTTT.

The CDR3 region is CSVASGLVTDTQYF. In DNA form, the CDR3 reads TGCAGCGTGGCGTCGGGGTTGGTCACAGATACGCAGTATTTT. This chain joins TRBV29-1 and TRBJ2-3, with D tentatively TRBD2 (5 bases). Germline V CDR1 and CDR2: SQVTM, ANQGSEA. The V end was cut by 6 bases, the J end by 2 bases, with 15 bases between. The CDR3 contains 14 residues.

V gene TRBV6-5 combines with J gene TRBJ1-2, with a weak D call TRBD1 (6 bases). This CDR3 spans 13 amino acids. Germline assignment: CDR1 MNHEY and CDR2 SVGAGI. V lost 6 bases and J 7 bases, leaving 15 bases between the germline ends. CDR3 DNA: TGTGCCAGCAGCCTAGCCACAGGGTTTGGCTACACCTTC. Translation: CASSLATGFGYTF.

The chain couples TRBV28 to TRBJ2-5; D may be TRBD1 (5 bases). V was trimmed by 5 bases and J by 4 bases, leaving 14 bases between them. CDR1 and CDR2 (germline): MDHEN, SYDVKM. There are 14 residues in the CDR3. The CDR3 nucleotides are TGTGCCAGCAGTCCCCGACAGATTTCAGAGACCCAGTACTTC. Translating gives CASSPRQISETQYF.

This chain connects TRBV7-9 to TRBJ2-3; 11 bases fit TRBD2. Germline values: CDR1 SEHNR, CDR2 FQNEAQ (reference sequence). This CDR3 has 15 residues. The ends lost 3 bases at V and 3 bases at J; junction bases unmatched: 2. The CDR3 DNA is TGTGCCAGCAGCTTTCTAGCGGGAGGAACAGATACGCAGTATTTT. Residues: CASSFLAGGTDTQYF.